A selection of T cell receptor beta chains follows, all from one sample in a study of Ad26.COV2.S vaccination and SARS-CoV-2 variants. TCRdb's table, derived via immunoSEQ multiplex PCR, lists solely in-frame clones and lacks some. The table includes some 190,000 clones, around 85% detected once. The source was peripheral blood, collected after recovery from COVID-19. These receptors were taken from a human donor who had recovered from COVID-19. Both conserved end residues are part of each CDR3. The order of the fields is V gene, clone size, J gene, D gene, CDR3 DNA, CDR3 protein. The D gene is left open where the match is weak. Clone size is not always given. Where it is, it says once, few, many or a class for expanded clones.

V gene: TRBV2
clone size: .
J gene: TRBJ1-5
D gene: .
CDR3 DNA: TGTGCCAGCAAATCAGGGCCCAATCAGCCCCAGCATTTT
CDR3 protein: CASKSGPNQPQHF

V gene: TRBV6-5
clone size: .
J gene: TRBJ1-2
D gene: TRBD1
CDR3 DNA: TGTGCCAGCAACAGAGGACAGGGGGCGTACTATGGCTACACCTTC
CDR3 protein: CASNRGQGAYYGYTF

V gene: TRBV4-1
clone size: .
J gene: TRBJ2-7
D gene: .
CDR3 DNA: TGCGCCAGCAGCCAAGAAAGTCAGGCACAGGGCTCATACGAGCAGTACTTC
CDR3 protein: CASSQESQAQGSYEQYF

V gene: TRBV29-1
clone size: .
J gene: TRBJ1-2
D gene: .
CDR3 DNA: TGCAGCGCCGCGCCGGCGGGCTTTAACTATGGCTACACCTTC
CDR3 protein: CSAAPAGFNYGYTF

V gene: TRBV7-8
clone size: few
J gene: TRBJ1-5
D gene: .
CDR3 DNA: TGTGCCAGCAGCTTAGGGGTGGTTAAGAGTCAGCCCCAGCATTTT
CDR3 protein: CASSLGVVKSQPQHF

V gene: TRBV2
clone size: .
J gene: TRBJ2-5
D gene: .
CDR3 DNA: TGTGCCAGCTGGCTAGCGGAGACCCAGTACTTC
CDR3 protein: CASWLAETQYF

V gene: TRBV21-1
clone size: once
J gene: TRBJ2-3
D gene: .
CDR3 DNA: TGTGCCAGCAGCAAAAGAGGGGGACAGGGGGACTACGGCGCAGATACGCAGTATTTT
CDR3 protein: CASSKRGGQGDYGADTQYF

V gene: TRBV6-6
clone size: .
J gene: TRBJ2-2
D gene: .
CDR3 DNA: TGTGCCAGCAGTTATGGGGGGACCGGGGAGCTGTTTTTT
CDR3 protein: CASSYGGTGELFF

V gene: TRBV5-5
clone size: once
J gene: TRBJ1-1
D gene: .
CDR3 DNA: TGTGCCAGCAGCTTTGCCAGTTTGAACACTGAAGCTTTCTTT
CDR3 protein: CASSFASLNTEAFF

V gene: TRBV19
clone size: .
J gene: TRBJ1-1
D gene: .
CDR3 DNA: TGTGCCAGTACCCCGCTGGGGAGCGCTGAAGCTTTCTTT
CDR3 protein: CASTPLGSAEAFF

V gene: TRBV5-8
clone size: once
J gene: TRBJ2-2
D gene: .
CDR3 DNA: TGTGCCAGCAGCCCCGGGAGCGAGGGTTACGGTTACACCGGGGAGCTGTTTTTT
CDR3 protein: CASSPGSEGYGYTGELFF

V gene: TRBV29-1
clone size: few
J gene: TRBJ1-5
D gene: .
CDR3 DNA: TGCAGCGCCGGCGGAGGGGCCAGCAATCAGCCCCAGCATTTT
CDR3 protein: CSAGGGASNQPQHF

V gene: TRBV6-5
clone size: .
J gene: TRBJ1-2
D gene: .
CDR3 DNA: TGTGCCAGCAGTAACCTAAGAGGGGGCTATGGCTACACCTTC
CDR3 protein: CASSNLRGGYGYTF

V gene: TRBV6-1
clone size: .
J gene: TRBJ1-5
D gene: .
CDR3 DNA: TGTGCCAGCAGTGAATATGGGAATCAGCCCCAGCATTTT
CDR3 protein: CASSEYGNQPQHF

V gene: TRBV7-9
clone size: .
J gene: TRBJ2-3
D gene: .
CDR3 DNA: TGTGCCAGCAGGGGGCGAGTAGCAAATACGCAGTATTTT
CDR3 protein: CASRGRVANTQYF

V gene: TRBV3-1/TRBV3-2
clone size: .
J gene: TRBJ2-1
D gene: TRBD2
CDR3 DNA: TGTGCCAGCAGCCAAGATTTAGGACTAGCCTACAATGAGCAGTTCTTC
CDR3 protein: CASSQDLGLAYNEQFF

V gene: TRBV5-3
clone size: .
J gene: TRBJ2-3
D gene: .
CDR3 DNA: TGTGCCAGAAGCTTGATCCAGCGGTGCACAGATACGCAGTATTTT
CDR3 protein: CARSLIQRCTDTQYF

V gene: TRBV7-2
clone size: .
J gene: TRBJ1-2
D gene: .
CDR3 DNA: TGTGCCAGCAGCTTAGGAGGCAGGGGCTACACCTTC
CDR3 protein: CASSLGGRGYTF

V gene: TRBV4-2
clone size: .
J gene: TRBJ2-1
D gene: TRBD2
CDR3 DNA: TGTGCCAGCAGCCAAGATTGGCGGGCGGGGGGGTTCTACAATGAGCAGTTCTTC
CDR3 protein: CASSQDWRAGGFYNEQFF

V gene: TRBV12-3/TRBV12-4
clone size: .
J gene: TRBJ2-3
D gene: TRBD2
CDR3 DNA: TGTGCCAGCAGCCGGGGGGACACAGATACGCAGTATTTT
CDR3 protein: CASSRGDTDTQYF

V gene: TRBV6-1
clone size: .
J gene: TRBJ2-1
D gene: TRBD2
CDR3 DNA: TGTGCCAGCAGTGAATTGGGAGGGCTGAACACCTACAATGAGCAGTTCTTC
CDR3 protein: CASSELGGLNTYNEQFF

V gene: TRBV30
clone size: .
J gene: TRBJ2-2
D gene: .
CDR3 DNA: TGTGCCTGGAGTGTGGGGCAGGGGAACACCGGGGAGCTGTTTTTT
CDR3 protein: CAWSVGQGNTGELFF

V gene: TRBV29-1
clone size: .
J gene: TRBJ2-4
D gene: TRBD2
CDR3 DNA: TGCAGCGTTGGACGGAAAAGACTAGCCGCTAGGAACATTCAGTACTTC
CDR3 protein: CSVGRKRLAARNIQYF

V gene: TRBV9
clone size: .
J gene: TRBJ2-3
D gene: .
CDR3 DNA: TGTGCCAGCAGCGGGGGTGCAGATACGCAGTATTTT
CDR3 protein: CASSGGADTQYF

V gene: TRBV2
clone size: .
J gene: TRBJ1-2
D gene: TRBD1
CDR3 DNA: TGTGCCAGCAGTGGGGACAGAAGTAACTATGGCTACACCTTC
CDR3 protein: CASSGDRSNYGYTF

V gene: TRBV7-6
clone size: .
J gene: TRBJ1-6
D gene: TRBD1
CDR3 DNA: TGTGCCAGCGGGGGTGGAGGGGGCAATTCGTCACCCCTCCACTTT
CDR3 protein: CASGGGGGNSSPLHF

V gene: TRBV7-2
clone size: .
J gene: TRBJ2-5
D gene: .
CDR3 DNA: TGTGCCAGCATGTTAGAACGGTTCCAAGAGACCCAGTACTTC
CDR3 protein: CASMLERFQETQYF

V gene: TRBV9
clone size: .
J gene: TRBJ2-2
D gene: .
CDR3 DNA: TGTGCCAGCAGCCCCGAGGGGGGACACGGGGAGCTGTTTTTT
CDR3 protein: CASSPEGGHGELFF

V gene: TRBV10-1
clone size: .
J gene: TRBJ1-2
D gene: .
CDR3 DNA: TGCGCCAGCAGTGAGAAGGGGAACTATGGCTACACCTTC
CDR3 protein: CASSEKGNYGYTF

V gene: TRBV5-6
clone size: .
J gene: TRBJ2-1
D gene: .
CDR3 DNA: TGTGCCAGCAGCCTGCGAGGGTCCTCTTACAATGAGCAGTTCTTC
CDR3 protein: CASSLRGSSYNEQFF

V gene: TRBV18
clone size: .
J gene: TRBJ1-2
D gene: .
CDR3 DNA: TGTGCCAGCTCACCCCCGGGACACCTAGGCGTGGTCACCTTC
CDR3 protein: CASSPPGHLGVVTF

V gene: TRBV10-3
clone size: .
J gene: TRBJ1-4
D gene: .
CDR3 DNA: TGTGCCATCAGTGCTACGGGGGGAGATAATGAAAAACTGTTTTTT
CDR3 protein: CAISATGGDNEKLFF

V gene: TRBV2
clone size: .
J gene: TRBJ1-2
D gene: TRBD1
CDR3 DNA: TGTGCCAGCAGTCTAGGACAGGAAGCTAACTATGGCTACACCTTC
CDR3 protein: CASSLGQEANYGYTF

V gene: TRBV6-1
clone size: .
J gene: TRBJ2-5
D gene: .
CDR3 DNA: TGTGCCAGCAGTGAAATGACTAGGCTCCAAGAGACCCAGTACTTC
CDR3 protein: CASSEMTRLQETQYF

V gene: TRBV12-3/TRBV12-4
clone size: few
J gene: TRBJ2-7
D gene: .
CDR3 DNA: TGTGCCAGCCGTACAGGAAGGTTCTACGAGCAGTACTTC
CDR3 protein: CASRTGRFYEQYF

V gene: TRBV6-1
clone size: .
J gene: TRBJ1-5
D gene: .
CDR3 DNA: TGTGCCAGCAGCCCCGGCGGCAATCAGCCCCAGCATTTT
CDR3 protein: CASSPGGNQPQHF

V gene: TRBV5-1
clone size: .
J gene: TRBJ1-1
D gene: .
CDR3 DNA: TGCGCCAGCAGTCTCAGACTGAACACTGAAGCTTTCTTT
CDR3 protein: CASSLRLNTEAFF

V gene: TRBV15
clone size: .
J gene: TRBJ1-3
D gene: .
CDR3 DNA: TGTGCCACCAGCAGTCCCATCAAACAGGTTTTTCCTGGAAACACCATATATTTT
CDR3 protein: CATSSPIKQVFPGNTIYF

V gene: TRBV28
clone size: .
J gene: TRBJ1-2
D gene: .
CDR3 DNA: TGTGCCAGCAGTTTATTCGGTGATGGCTACACCTTC
CDR3 protein: CASSLFGDGYTF

V gene: TRBV29-1
clone size: .
J gene: TRBJ2-2
D gene: .
CDR3 DNA: TGCAGCGTCCAGGGCGCCGGGGAGCTGTTTTTT
CDR3 protein: CSVQGAGELFF

V gene: TRBV7-2
clone size: .
J gene: TRBJ2-7
D gene: .
CDR3 DNA: TGTGCCAGCAGCTTATCAGGGACGGATACCTACGAGCAGTACTTC
CDR3 protein: CASSLSGTDTYEQYF

V gene: TRBV6-5
clone size: .
J gene: TRBJ2-1
D gene: .
CDR3 DNA: TGTGTCAGCAGTTTAGCCGTTAACAATGAGCAGTTCTTC
CDR3 protein: CVSSLAVNNEQFF

V gene: TRBV2
clone size: .
J gene: TRBJ1-1
D gene: .
CDR3 DNA: TGTGCCAGCAGCCTCGGATCGGGATGGGCTTTCTTT
CDR3 protein: CASSLGSGWAFF

V gene: TRBV19
clone size: .
J gene: TRBJ2-7
D gene: TRBD1
CDR3 DNA: TGTGCCAGTAGTATAGATTTCCGGACAGGGAGGAACGAGCAGTACTTC
CDR3 protein: CASSIDFRTGRNEQYF

V gene: TRBV7-9
clone size: .
J gene: TRBJ2-1
D gene: TRBD2
CDR3 DNA: TGTGCCAGCAGCAATAATCGACTAGCGTCCACCTACAATGAGCAGTTCTTC
CDR3 protein: CASSNNRLASTYNEQFF

V gene: TRBV7-2
clone size: .
J gene: TRBJ2-3
D gene: TRBD2
CDR3 DNA: TGTGCCAGCAGCCGGACTAGCGGGGAAAATACGCAGTATTTT
CDR3 protein: CASSRTSGENTQYF

V gene: TRBV28
clone size: .
J gene: TRBJ1-6
D gene: TRBD1
CDR3 DNA: TGTGCCAGCAGTCTAGGGGACAGGTATAATTCACCCCTCCACTTT
CDR3 protein: CASSLGDRYNSPLHF

V gene: TRBV6-2/TRBV6-3
clone size: .
J gene: TRBJ2-7
D gene: .
CDR3 DNA: TGTGCCAGCAGTTACGGGCGGACCTACGAGCAGTACTTC
CDR3 protein: CASSYGRTYEQYF

V gene: TRBV5-1
clone size: .
J gene: TRBJ2-7
D gene: .
CDR3 DNA: TGCGCCAGCAGCCTTGGGCTAGCGGAGCAGTACTTC
CDR3 protein: CASSLGLAEQYF

V gene: TRBV7-8
clone size: .
J gene: TRBJ1-1
D gene: .
CDR3 DNA: TGTGCCAGCAGCTTAGTTGGCCCAGGGAACACTGAAGCTTTCTTT
CDR3 protein: CASSLVGPGNTEAFF

V gene: TRBV6-5
clone size: once
J gene: TRBJ2-2
D gene: TRBD2
CDR3 DNA: TGTGCCAGCAGGGGGCGGGAGGGCCCCGGGGAGCTGTTTTTT
CDR3 protein: CASRGREGPGELFF

V gene: TRBV6-5
clone size: .
J gene: TRBJ1-6
D gene: .
CDR3 DNA: TGTGCCAGCAGTCCCCCCGATTCACCCCTCCACTTT
CDR3 protein: CASSPPDSPLHF

V gene: TRBV29-1
clone size: .
J gene: TRBJ2-7
D gene: .
CDR3 DNA: TGCAGCGTTGAGGGCCTGAACGAGCAGTACTTC
CDR3 protein: CSVEGLNEQYF

V gene: TRBV29-1
clone size: once
J gene: TRBJ2-4
D gene: TRBD2
CDR3 DNA: TGCAGCGTTGGCGGGGGACCTACGGGAAACATTCAGTACTTC
CDR3 protein: CSVGGGPTGNIQYF